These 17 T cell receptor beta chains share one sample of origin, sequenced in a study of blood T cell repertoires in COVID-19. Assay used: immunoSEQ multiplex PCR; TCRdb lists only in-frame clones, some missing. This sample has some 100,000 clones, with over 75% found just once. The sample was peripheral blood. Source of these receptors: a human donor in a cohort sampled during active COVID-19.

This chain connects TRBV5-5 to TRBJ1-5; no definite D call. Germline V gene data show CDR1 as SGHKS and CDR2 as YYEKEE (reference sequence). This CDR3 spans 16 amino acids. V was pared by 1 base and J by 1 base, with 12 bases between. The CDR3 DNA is TGTGCCAGCAGCTTGTGGGCAGGTTTAAGCAATCAGCCCCAGCATTTT. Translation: CASSLWAGLSNQPQHF.

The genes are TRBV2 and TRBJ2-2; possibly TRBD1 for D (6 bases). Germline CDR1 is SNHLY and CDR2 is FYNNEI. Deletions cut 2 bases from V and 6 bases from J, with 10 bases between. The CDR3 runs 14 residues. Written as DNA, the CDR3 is TGTGCCAGCAGTGAACTACAGGGTCCCGGGGAGCTGTTTTTT. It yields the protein CASSELQGPGELFF.

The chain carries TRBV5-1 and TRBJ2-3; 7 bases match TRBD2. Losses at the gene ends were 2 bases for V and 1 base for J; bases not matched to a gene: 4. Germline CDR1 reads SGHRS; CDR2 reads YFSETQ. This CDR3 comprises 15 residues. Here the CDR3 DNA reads TGCGCCAGCAGCTTCGGGGGGTCCCGCACAGATACGCAGTATTTT. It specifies CASSFGGSRTDTQYF.

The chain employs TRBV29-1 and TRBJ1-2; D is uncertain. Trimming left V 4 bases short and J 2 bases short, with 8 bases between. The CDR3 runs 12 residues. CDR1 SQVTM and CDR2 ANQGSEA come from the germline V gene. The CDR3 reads CSVVPENYGYTF. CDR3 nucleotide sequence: TGCAGCGTTGTTCCGGAGAACTATGGCTACACCTTC.

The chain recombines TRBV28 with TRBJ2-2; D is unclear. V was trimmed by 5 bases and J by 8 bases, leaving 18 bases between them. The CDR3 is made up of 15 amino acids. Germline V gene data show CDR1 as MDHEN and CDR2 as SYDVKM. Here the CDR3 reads CASSPTSYTVGELFF. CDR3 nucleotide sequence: TGTGCCAGCAGTCCAACCTCTTACACCGTGGGGGAGCTGTTTTTT.

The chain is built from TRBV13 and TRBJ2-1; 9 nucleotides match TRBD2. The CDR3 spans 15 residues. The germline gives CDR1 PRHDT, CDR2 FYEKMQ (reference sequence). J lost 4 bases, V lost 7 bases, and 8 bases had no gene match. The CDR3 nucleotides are TGTGCCAGCACCCTCGGCGGGGGGGTGTACAATGAGCAGTTCTTC. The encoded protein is CASTLGGGVYNEQFF.

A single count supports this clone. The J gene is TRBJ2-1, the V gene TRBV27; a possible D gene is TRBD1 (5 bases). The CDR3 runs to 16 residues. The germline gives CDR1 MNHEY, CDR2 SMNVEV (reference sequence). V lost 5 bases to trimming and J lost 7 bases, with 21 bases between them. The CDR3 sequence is CASSPLSIARDNEQFF. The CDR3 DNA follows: TGTGCCAGCAGTCCACTGAGTATCGCCAGGGATAATGAGCAGTTCTTC.

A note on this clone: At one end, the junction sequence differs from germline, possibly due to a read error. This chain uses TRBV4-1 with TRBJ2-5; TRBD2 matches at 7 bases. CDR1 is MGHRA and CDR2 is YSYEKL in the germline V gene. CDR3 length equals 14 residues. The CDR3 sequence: CARSPRGDQETQYF. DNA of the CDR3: TGCGCCCGCAGCCCACGGGGGGATCAAGAGACCCAGTACTTC.

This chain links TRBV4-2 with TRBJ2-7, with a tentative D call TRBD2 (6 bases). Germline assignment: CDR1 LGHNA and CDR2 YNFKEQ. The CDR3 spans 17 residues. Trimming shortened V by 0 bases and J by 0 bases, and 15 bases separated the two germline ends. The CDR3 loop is CASSQDSGVAASYEQYF. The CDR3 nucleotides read TGTGCCAGCAGCCAAGATAGTGGGGTAGCGGCCTCCTACGAGCAGTACTTC.

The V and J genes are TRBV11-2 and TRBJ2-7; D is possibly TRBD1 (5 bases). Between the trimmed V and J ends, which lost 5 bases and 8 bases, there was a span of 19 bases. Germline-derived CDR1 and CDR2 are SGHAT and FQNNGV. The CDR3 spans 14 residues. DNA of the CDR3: TGTGCCAGCAGCGAGCGACAGATACTACGACAGCAGTACTTC. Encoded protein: CASSERQILRQQYF.

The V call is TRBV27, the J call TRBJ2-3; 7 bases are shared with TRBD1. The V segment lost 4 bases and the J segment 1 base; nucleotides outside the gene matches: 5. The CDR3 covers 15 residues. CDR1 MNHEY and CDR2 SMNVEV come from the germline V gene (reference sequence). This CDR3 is CASSSDRVGTDTQYF. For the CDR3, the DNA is TGTGCCAGCAGTTCCGACAGGGTGGGCACAGATACGCAGTATTTT.

The CDR3 reads CASSAGQGGEAFF. CDR3 DNA sequence: TGTGCCAGTAGTGCCGGACAGGGCGGTGAAGCTTTCTTT. V usage is TRBV19 and J usage is TRBJ1-1, with 8 bases fitting TRBD1. The CDR3 sequence is 13 residues long. Germline V gene lookup returns CDR1 LNHDA and CDR2 SQIVND (reference sequence). Trimming at V came to 5 bases and at J to 7 bases, leaving 6 bases not matched to a gene.

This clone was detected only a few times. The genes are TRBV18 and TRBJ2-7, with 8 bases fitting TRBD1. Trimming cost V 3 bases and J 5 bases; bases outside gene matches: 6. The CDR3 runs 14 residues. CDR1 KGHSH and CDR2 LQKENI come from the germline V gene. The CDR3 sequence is CASSPRQGAHEQYF. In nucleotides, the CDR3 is TGTGCCAGCTCACCCAGGCAGGGGGCCCACGAGCAGTACTTC. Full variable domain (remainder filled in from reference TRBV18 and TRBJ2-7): NAGVMQNPRHLVRRRGQEARLRCSPMKGHSHVYWYRQLPEEGLKFMVYLQKENIIDESGMPKERFSAEFPKEGPSILRIQQVVRGDSAAYFCASSPRQGAHEQYFGPGTRLTVT.

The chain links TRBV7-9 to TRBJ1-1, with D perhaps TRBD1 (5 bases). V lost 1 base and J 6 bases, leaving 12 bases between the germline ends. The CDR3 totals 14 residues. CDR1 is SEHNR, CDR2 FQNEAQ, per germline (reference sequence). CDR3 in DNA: TGTGCCAGCAGCTTAGGGGGGGTATCAGCTGAAGCTTTCTTT. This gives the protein CASSLGGVSAEAFF.

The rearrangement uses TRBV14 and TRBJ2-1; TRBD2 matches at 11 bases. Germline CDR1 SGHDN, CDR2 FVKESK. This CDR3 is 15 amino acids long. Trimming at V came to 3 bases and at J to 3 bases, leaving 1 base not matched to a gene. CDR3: CASSHGTSGYNEQFF. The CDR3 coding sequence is TGTGCCAGCAGCCACGGGACTAGCGGCTACAATGAGCAGTTCTTC. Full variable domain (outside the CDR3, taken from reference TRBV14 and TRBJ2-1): EAGVTQFPSHSVIEKGQTVTLRCDPISGHDNLYWYRRVMGKEIKFLLHFVKESKQDESGMPNNRFLAERTGGTYSTLKVQPAELEDSGVYFCASSHGTSGYNEQFFGPGTRLTVL.

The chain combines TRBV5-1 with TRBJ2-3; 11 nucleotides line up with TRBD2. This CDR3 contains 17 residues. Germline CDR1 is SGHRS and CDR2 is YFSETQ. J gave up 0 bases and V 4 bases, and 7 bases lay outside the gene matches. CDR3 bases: TGCGCCAGCAGCAATACACTAGCGGGGGAGAGCACAGATACGCAGTATTTT. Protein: CASSNTLAGESTDTQYF.

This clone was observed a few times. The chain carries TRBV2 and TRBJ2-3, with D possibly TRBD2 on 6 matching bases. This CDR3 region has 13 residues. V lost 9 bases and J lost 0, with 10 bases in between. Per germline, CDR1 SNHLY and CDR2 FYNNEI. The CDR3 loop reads CASGTFSTDTQYF. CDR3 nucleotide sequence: TGTGCCAGTGGGACTTTCAGCACAGATACGCAGTATTTT. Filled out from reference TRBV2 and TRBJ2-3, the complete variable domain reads EPEVTQTPSHQVTQMGQEVILRCVPISNHLYFYWYRQILGQKVEFLVSFYNNEISEKSEIFDDQFSVERPDGSNFTLKIRSTKLEDSAMYFCASGTFSTDTQYFGPGTRLTVL.